The sequence of this TCR beta chain was determined in a study of control samples from healthy donors and cancer patients. Some clones are missing from TCRdb's copy, which holds only in-frame ones; the method was immunoSEQ multiplex PCR. The sample includes around 68,000 clones, roughly 82% of them seen just once. This clone was counted a single time. The CDR3 contains 16 residues. V was pared by 1 base and J by 4 bases, with 16 bases between. The germline gives CDR1 MGHRA, CDR2 YSYEKL. This rearrangement joins TRBV4-1 to TRBJ1-2, with a weak D call TRBD1 (5 bases). Sequencing used blood. The sequence derives from a man aged 45-65 years in good health. The CDR3 DNA sequence: TGCGCCAGCAGCCAAGTGGGGTCGACAGACATCTATGGCTACACCTTC. This sequence encodes CASSQVGSTDIYGYTF.